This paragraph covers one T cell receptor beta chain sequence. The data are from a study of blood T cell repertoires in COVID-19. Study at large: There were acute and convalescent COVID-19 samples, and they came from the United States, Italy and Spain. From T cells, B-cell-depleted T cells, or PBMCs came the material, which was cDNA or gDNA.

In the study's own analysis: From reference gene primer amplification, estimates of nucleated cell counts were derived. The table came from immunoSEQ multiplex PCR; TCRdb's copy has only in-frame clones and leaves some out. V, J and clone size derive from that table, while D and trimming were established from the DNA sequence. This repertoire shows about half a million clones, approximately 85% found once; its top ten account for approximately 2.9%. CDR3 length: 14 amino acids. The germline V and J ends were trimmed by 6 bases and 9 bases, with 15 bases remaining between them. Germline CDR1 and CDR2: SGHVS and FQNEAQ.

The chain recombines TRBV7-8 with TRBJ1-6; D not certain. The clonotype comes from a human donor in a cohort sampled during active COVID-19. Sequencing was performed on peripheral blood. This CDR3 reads CASSVGKIGSPLHF. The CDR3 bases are TGTGCCAGCAGTGTCGGGAAAATTGGTTCACCCCTCCACTTT.